The 29 T cell receptor beta chains reported below all come from one sample, sequenced in a study of cytomegalovirus exposure and HLA in healthy donors (dated by TCRdb to about 2017). Receptor amplification or capture employed the immunoSEQ multiplex PCR assay. For the multiplex PCR, a mixture combining 60 forward primers for TCR Vbeta segments and 13 reverse primers for TCR Jbeta segments was used. Not all clones reach the TCRdb copy of this immuneACCESS table, which keeps in-frame sequences only. Checked studies attribute under half of the gap to unresolved V genes and leave the rest unexplained. The sample table holds approximately 170,000 clones, of which about 82% were seen once. The top ten clones comprise approximately 0.78% of the sample. Input material: PBMCs. These receptors all stem from a woman younger than 30 in good health and CMV-seronegative.

J is TRBJ2-1 and V is TRBV28, with 10 positions matching TRBD1. The germline V gene encodes CDR1 MDHEN and CDR2 SYDVKM. This CDR3 comprises 16 residues. The V and J ends lost 4 bases and 7 bases, in that order; junction bases with no gene match: 10. In DNA, the CDR3 is TGTGCCAGCAGTTCCGGCCTGGGACAGGGGAAGAATGAGCAGTTCTTC. This translates into CASSSGLGQGKNEQFF.

CDR3 nucleotide sequence: TGTGCCAGCAGCGCACAGGGACAGGGCGGTGAGACCCAGTACTTC. Protein: CASSAQGQGGETQYF. V is TRBV9 and J is TRBJ2-5, with 9 bases fitting TRBD1. Germline V gene data show CDR1 as SGDLS and CDR2 as YYNGEE. There are 15 residues in the CDR3. V shed 3 bases and J 5 bases; nucleotides not matched to a gene: 8.

This sequence joins TRBV7-9 and TRBJ2-3; TRBD2 matches at 7 bases. J lost 2 bases, V lost 6 bases, and 20 bases had no gene match. The CDR3 extends over 19 amino acids. Germline assignment: CDR1 SEHNR and CDR2 FQNEAQ (reference sequence). CDR3 nucleotide sequence: TGTGCCAGCAGGAACAGGAGGGTGGAAGCGGGGTCCACCACAGATACGCAGTATTTT. It encodes CASRNRRVEAGSTTDTQYF.

The rearrangement links TRBV11-2 to TRBJ2-7, with a weak D call TRBD1 (6 bases). The CDR3 sequence is 15 residues long. V lost 1 base to trimming and J lost 6 bases, with 16 bases between them. Germline V lookup: CDR1 SGHAT, CDR2 FQNNGV. The chain's CDR3 is CASSLGVIRGVEQYF. The CDR3 nucleotides read TGTGCCAGCAGCTTAGGGGTAATCAGGGGTGTCGAGCAGTACTTC.

The chain is built from TRBV7-2 and TRBJ1-2, with TRBD1 matching 8 bases. V trimming: 6 bases; J trimming: 1 base; junction bases outside the gene matches: 7. CDR1 is SGHTA and CDR2 is FQGNSA in the germline V gene. CDR3 length equals 15 residues. DNA for the CDR3: TGTGCCAGCAGGCCAGGGGGCGGGGGTAACTATGGCTACACCTTC. This gives the protein CASRPGGGGNYGYTF.

The table lists this clone with a count of one. The rearrangement uses TRBV5-5 and TRBJ2-3; no definite D call. CDR3 length equals 15 residues. With 1 base removed from V and 2 bases from J, the gap between germline ends came to 11 bases. The germline V gene encodes CDR1 SGHKS and CDR2 YYEKEE (reference sequence). The chain's CDR3 is CASSLWSPDTDTQYF. The CDR3 DNA sequence: TGTGCCAGCAGCTTGTGGAGCCCCGACACAGATACGCAGTATTTT.

The chain couples TRBV11-2 to TRBJ2-5, with D possibly TRBD2 on 7 matching bases. CDR1 SGHAT and CDR2 FQNNGV come from the germline V gene. CDR3 length: 14 residues. V dropped 3 bases and J dropped 3 bases, with 11 bases sitting between them. This CDR3 reads CASSLEGGEETQYF. The CDR3 bases are TGTGCCAGCAGCTTGGAGGGGGGGGAAGAGACCCAGTACTTC.

This chain uses TRBV7-9 with TRBJ2-7, with 8 bases aligning to TRBD1. Germline trimming cut 0 bases from V and 3 bases from J; bases unmatched to any gene: 4. This CDR3 contains 15 residues. Per the germline V gene, CDR1 is SEHNR and CDR2 is FQNEAQ (reference sequence). CDR3: CASSLAQGAVYEQYF. The DNA for the CDR3 is TGTGCCAGCAGCTTAGCTCAGGGGGCGGTCTACGAGCAGTACTTC.

The rearrangement links TRBV5-1 to TRBJ2-2, with D possibly TRBD1 on 6 matching bases. From germline, CDR1 is SGHRS and CDR2 YFSETQ. The CDR3 extends over 14 amino acids. V lost 4 bases and J lost 7, with 14 bases in between. The CDR3 sequence is CASSAQGDNGELFF. CDR3 nucleotides: TGCGCCAGCAGCGCACAGGGTGACAACGGGGAGCTGTTTTTT.

The chain carries TRBV7-9 and TRBJ2-1; 7 bases agree with TRBD1. The CDR3 has 15 amino acids. The J segment lost 6 bases and the V segment lost 5 bases, leaving 10 bases of the junction unmatched. Germline CDR1 and CDR2: SEHNR and FQNEAQ (reference sequence). CDR3 nucleotide sequence: TGTGCCAGCAGCACCGGGACAGAAACGGTCAATGAGCAGTTCTTC. Residues: CASSTGTETVNEQFF.

The chain is built from TRBV5-1 and TRBJ2-1; 8 nucleotides align to TRBD2. CDR1 and CDR2 (germline): SGHRS, YFSETQ. This CDR3 contains 14 residues. V shed 1 base, J shed 7 bases, and the junction held 4 bases outside the gene matches. CDR3 coding DNA: TGCGCCAGCAGCTTGTACCCTAGCGGGAATGAGCAGTTCTTC. Its protein is CASSLYPSGNEQFF. The complete variable domain, with remaining parts taken from reference TRBV5-1 and TRBJ2-1, reads KAGVTQTPRYLIKTRGQQVTLSCSPISGHRSVSWYQQTPGQGLQFLFEYFSETQRNKGNFPGRFSGRQFSNSRSEMNVSTLELGDSALYLCASSLYPSGNEQFFGPGTRLTVL.

The table lists this clone with a few counts. The chain uses TRBV11-3 and TRBJ2-2; D is perhaps TRBD2 (5 bases). Germline V lookup: CDR1 SGHNT, CDR2 YENEEA. Trimming left V 5 bases short and J 6 bases short, with 16 bases between. The CDR3 extends over 15 amino acids. Here the CDR3 DNA reads TGTGCCAGCAGCAAAATCGAAGGAGCGGCCGGGGAGCTGTTTTTT. It codes for CASSKIEGAAGELFF.

A few counts support this clone. The chain carries TRBV5-5 and TRBJ1-4; D is possibly TRBD1 (6 bases). The germline V gene has CDR1 SGHKS and CDR2 YYEKEE (reference sequence). The CDR3 covers 14 residues. Trimming shortened V by 4 bases and J by 7 bases, and 14 bases separated the two germline ends. CDR3 loop: CASSTTGISEKLFF. The CDR3 nucleotides are TGTGCCAGCAGCACGACAGGAATTAGTGAAAAACTGTTTTTT.

This sequence joins TRBV11-3 and TRBJ1-3; 10 bases map to TRBD1. J lost 0 bases, V lost 3 bases, and 5 bases had no gene match. The germline CDR1 and CDR2 sequences are SGHNT and YENEEA. CDR3 length equals 17 residues. The CDR3 protein is CASSFETGGASGNTIYF. In DNA, the CDR3 is TGTGCCAGCAGCTTCGAGACAGGGGGCGCCTCTGGAAACACCATATATTTT. Supplemented by reference TRBV11-3 and TRBJ1-3, the full variable domain reads EAGVVQSPRYKIIEKKQPVAFWCNPISGHNTLYWYLQNLGQGPELLIRYENEEAVDDSQLPKDRFSAERLKGVDSTLKIQPAELGDSAVYLCASSFETGGASGNTIYFGEGSWLTVV.

V gene TRBV21-1 combines with J gene TRBJ2-2; the DNA was not used to check the table's D call, TRBD1. TRBV21-1 is noted as a pseudogene. This CDR3 region has 15 residues. CDR3 amino acids: CASSKARQRTGELFF. CDR3 sequence (DNA): TGTGCCAGCAGCAAAGCCAGACAGCGCACCGGGGAGCTGTTTTTT.

This chain connects TRBV25-1 to TRBJ2-1; weak D call: TRBD2 (5 bases). Germline V gene sequence: CDR1 MGHDK, CDR2 SYGVNS. CDR3 length: 14 amino acids. Trimming pared 6 bases from V and 0 bases from J, leaving 9 bases between. CDR3 in amino acids: CASRGEHSYNEQFF. CDR3 sequence (DNA): TGTGCCAGCAGGGGAGAGCACTCCTACAATGAGCAGTTCTTC.

The rearrangement uses TRBV27 and TRBJ2-6; no clear D gene. Trimming shortened V by 1 base and J by 1 base, and 8 bases separated the two germline ends. CDR1 MNHEY and CDR2 SMNVEV come from the germline V gene (reference sequence). The CDR3 consists of 16 residues. DNA of the CDR3: TGTGCCAGCAGTTTATTTCTACCGTCTGGGGCCAACGTCCTGACTTTC. Protein sequence: CASSLFLPSGANVLTF. Combining the CDR3 with reference TRBV27 and TRBJ2-6 gives the whole variable domain EAQVTQNPRYLITVTGKKLTVTCSQNMNHEYMSWYRQDPGLGLRQIYYSMNVEVTDKGDVPEGYKVSRKEKRNFPLILESPSPNQTSLYFCASSLFLPSGANVLTFGAGSRLTVL.

A note on this clone: The same CDR3 arises from other DNA sequences in this sample as well. The chain employs TRBV12-5 and TRBJ2-1; TRBD2 agrees at 13 bases. The V and J ends lost 1 base and 2 bases, in that order; junction bases with no gene match: 5. This CDR3 is 18 amino acids long. Per germline, CDR1 LGHNT and CDR2 FRNRAP. The CDR3 coding sequence is TGTGCTAGTGGTTTGGGACTAGCGGGAGGTCCCGCCTACAATGAGCAGTTCTTC. Translation gives CASGLGLAGGPAYNEQFF.

The genes are TRBV28 and TRBJ2-6, with 8 bases aligning to TRBD1. The junction had 4 bases not matched to a gene; V was cut back by 4 bases and J by 2 bases. The CDR3 spans 16 residues. Looked up from germline, CDR1 is MDHEN and CDR2 is SYDVKM. The CDR3 protein is CASSYPGGAGANVLTF. The DNA for the CDR3 is TGTGCCAGCAGTTATCCAGGGGGCGCTGGGGCCAACGTCCTGACTTTC.

This rearrangement joins TRBV10-1 to TRBJ1-1, with 8 bases identical to TRBD1. The CDR3 sequence is 14 residues long. From germline, CDR1 is WNHNN and CDR2 SYGVQD (reference sequence). J gave up 1 base and V 9 bases, and 7 bases lay outside the gene matches. The DNA for the CDR3 is TGCGCCAGATATACCGGACAGGGGAACACTGAAGCTTTCTTT. Translating it yields CARYTGQGNTEAFF.

CDR3 DNA: TGTGCCAGCAGTCGCGAAGAGACCCAGTACTTC. This sequence encodes CASSREETQYF. This chain links TRBV5-4 with TRBJ2-5; D is unresolved. Germline V gene sequence: CDR1 SGHNT, CDR2 YYREEE (reference sequence). With 5 bases removed from V and 3 bases from J, the gap between germline ends came to 5 bases. The CDR3 loop spans 11 amino acids.

V is TRBV5-4 and J is TRBJ2-7; 8 bases agree with TRBD2. Germline-derived CDR1 and CDR2 are SGHNT and YYREEE (reference sequence). V gave up 4 bases and J gave up 1 base; unmatched junction bases: 10. CDR3 length equals 16 residues. The CDR3 bases are TGTGCCAGCAGCCCCGGGGGGGGGAGCAGGTCCTACGAGCAGTACTTC. Its protein is CASSPGGGSRSYEQYF.

V and J are TRBV5-1 and TRBJ2-7; D call uncertain. Trimming stripped 4 bases from V and 3 bases from J, with 14 bases between. The CDR3 contains 14 residues. Germline assignment: CDR1 SGHRS and CDR2 YFSETQ. The CDR3 coding sequence is TGCGCCAGCAGCCCGGCTCCACCGGGCTACGAGCAGTACTTC. Protein product: CASSPAPPGYEQYF.

The V gene is TRBV2, the J gene TRBJ2-7; TRBD1 agrees at 7 bases. This CDR3 spans 14 amino acids. Germline lookup yields CDR1 SNHLY and CDR2 FYNNEI. V shed 6 bases, J shed 6 bases, and the junction held 11 bases outside the gene matches. CDR3 amino acids: CASSRDSKTGEQYF. The CDR3, as DNA: TGTGCCAGCAGCCGGGACAGCAAAACGGGCGAGCAGTACTTC.

The V and J genes are TRBV29-1 and TRBJ2-7; 10 bases align to TRBD1. The CDR3 has 13 amino acids. V lost 7 bases to trimming and J lost 4 bases; unmatched junction nucleotides: 7. Per germline, CDR1 SQVTM and CDR2 ANQGSEA. This chain's CDR3 is CSGGDRGRYEQYF. DNA for the CDR3: TGCAGCGGGGGGGACAGGGGCAGGTACGAGCAGTACTTC.

The chain joins TRBV11-2 to TRBJ2-1; 16 bases match TRBD2. The CDR3 runs to 19 residues. Germline lookup yields CDR1 SGHAT and CDR2 FQNNGV. V gave up 6 bases and J gave up 2 bases; unmatched junction bases: 10. CDR3: CASRGVGGTSGRAYNEQFF. For the CDR3, the DNA is TGTGCCAGCAGGGGGGTAGGAGGGACTAGCGGGAGGGCCTACAATGAGCAGTTCTTC.

The chain employs TRBV7-9 and TRBJ1-4, with 7 bases matching TRBD1. This CDR3 region has 15 residues. CDR1 and CDR2 from the germline V gene are SEHNR and FQNEAQ (reference sequence). J lost 8 bases, V lost 1 base, and 7 bases had no gene match. In DNA, the CDR3 is TGTGCCAGCAGCTTAGGTCGACAGGGATTCGAAAAACTGTTTTTT. Protein product: CASSLGRQGFEKLFF. The whole variable domain, remainder taken from reference TRBV7-9 and TRBJ1-4, is DTGVSQNPRHKITKRGQNVTFRCDPISEHNRLYWYRQTLGQGPEFLTYFQNEAQLEKSRLLSDRFSAERPKGSFSTLEIQRTEQGDSAMYLCASSLGRQGFEKLFFGSGTQLSVL.

The V and J genes are TRBV11-2 and TRBJ2-7; D remains unclear. From germline, CDR1 is SGHAT and CDR2 FQNNGV. Trimming took off 2 bases at V and 6 bases at J, with 11 bases between the two ends. The CDR3 loop spans 13 amino acids. CDR3 sequence: CASSLLALREQYF. CDR3 DNA sequence: TGTGCCAGCAGCTTACTCGCCTTGCGCGAGCAGTACTTC.

This chain uses TRBV2 with TRBJ2-3, with D possibly matching TRBD1 (5 bases). The V and J ends lost 7 bases and 14 bases respectively, with 25 bases between them. Germline-derived CDR1 and CDR2 are SNHLY and FYNNEI. CDR3 length: 14 amino acids. In nucleotides, the CDR3 is TGTGCCAGCATACCCCGCCCGCAGGGTGATAATCCGTATTTT. It yields the protein CASIPRPQGDNPYF.